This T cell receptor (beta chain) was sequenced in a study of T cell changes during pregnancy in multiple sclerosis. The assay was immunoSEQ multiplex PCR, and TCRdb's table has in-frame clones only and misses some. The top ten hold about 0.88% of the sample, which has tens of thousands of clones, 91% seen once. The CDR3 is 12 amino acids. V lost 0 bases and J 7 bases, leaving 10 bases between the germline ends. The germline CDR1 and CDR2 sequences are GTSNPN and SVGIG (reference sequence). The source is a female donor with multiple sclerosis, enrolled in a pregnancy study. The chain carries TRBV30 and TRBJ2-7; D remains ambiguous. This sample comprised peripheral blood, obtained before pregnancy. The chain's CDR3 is CAWSVPWHEQYF. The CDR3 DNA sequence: TGTGCCTGGAGTGTACCGTGGCATGAGCAGTACTTC. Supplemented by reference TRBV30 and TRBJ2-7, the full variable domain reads SQTIHQWPATLVQPVGSPLSLECTVEGTSNPNLYWYRQAAGRGLQLLFYSVGIGQISSEVPQNLSASRPQDRQFILSSKKLLLSDSGFYLCAWSVPWHEQYFGPGTRLTVT.